Shown below are 11 T cell receptor beta chains from a single sample sequenced in a study of vaccination and CD4 T cells after COVID-19. Scientists ran DNA taken from cultured CD4+ T cells through the Oncomine TCR Beta short-read assay for sequencing. MiXCR, run by TCRdb on the PCR reads, gives a single entry per CDR3 protein. The table has some 16,000 distinct CDR3 sequences, about three quarters seen once. Treatment here: roughly 11-day PBMC culture with coronavirus spike peptide pools or control peptides (ViraFEST assay). These TCRs' antigens remain unknown. The specimen sequenced was CD4+ T cells from blood, cultured in vitro. The receptor set was obtained from a human donor who had recovered from COVID-19.

The V call is TRBV28, the J call TRBJ1-6; maybe TRBD1 (5 bases). Per germline, CDR1 MDHEN and CDR2 SYDVKM. The CDR3 contains 14 residues. The CDR3 DNA reads as TGTGTCGCGGGGGGAAACCGGGCTAATTCACCCCTCCACTTT. Translation: CVAGGNRANSPLHF.

This chain joins TRBV30 and TRBJ2-7; no definite D call. Germline V gene lookup returns CDR1 GTSNPN and CDR2 SVGIG (reference sequence). This CDR3 comprises 15 residues. V was pared by 4 bases and J by 4 bases, with 20 bases between. The CDR3 bases are TGTGCCTGGACCCCGAAGAGGTTGTTGGAGTACGAGCAGTACTTC. Protein: CAWTPKRLLEYEQYF.

The chain links TRBV30 to TRBJ1-3, with unresolved D. The CDR3 totals 14 residues. Germline lookup yields CDR1 GTSNPN and CDR2 SVGIG (reference sequence). The ends were cut back, 6 bases at V and 2 bases at J, with 14 bases in the middle. CDR3 in amino acids: CACSQGRAGNTIYF. CDR3 coding DNA: TGTGCCTGTTCACAAGGGCGGGCTGGAAACACCATATATTTT.

The chain is built from TRBV20-1 and TRBJ2-6; the match to TRBD1 covers 9 bases. The CDR3 is 15 residues long. The germline CDR1 and CDR2 sequences are DFQATT and SNEGSKA (reference sequence). V lost 5 bases and J lost 3; bases outside the gene matches: 5. CDR3 sequence: CSAGQGIGGANVLTF. Here the CDR3 DNA reads TGCAGTGCTGGACAGGGGATAGGTGGGGCCAACGTCCTGACTTTC.

This clonotype is a singleton in its sample. The rearrangement uses TRBV7-2 and TRBJ2-3; tentative D call: TRBD2 (5 bases). The V gene lost 4 bases and the J gene lost 6 bases, with 11 bases spanning the gap. Germline values: CDR1 SGHTA, CDR2 FQGNSA. The CDR3 runs 13 residues. CDR3 region: CASSSRGPDTQYF. The CDR3 nucleotides read TGTGCCAGCAGCTCGAGAGGGCCCGATACGCAGTATTTT.

The chain combines TRBV7-2 with TRBJ2-2, with D unresolved. CDR1 is SGHTA and CDR2 is FQGNSA in the germline V gene. The CDR3 extends over 13 amino acids. The V gene lost 1 base and the J gene lost 4 bases, with 4 bases spanning the gap. Here the CDR3 reads CASSLVATGELFF. CDR3 bases: TGTGCCAGCAGCTTAGTTGCCACCGGGGAGCTGTTTTTT.

About this clonotype itself: A much larger clone sits a single nucleotide away, making a read error possible. The rearrangement uses TRBV18 and TRBJ2-7; D is unresolved. CDR1 and CDR2 (germline): KGHSH, LQKENI. The CDR3 runs 12 residues. The CDR3 DNA follows: TGTGCCAGCCCACCAAGCTCCTACGAGCAGTACTTC. Protein sequence: CASPPSSYEQYF.

The chain is built from TRBV28 and TRBJ2-1; D not resolved. CDR3 length: 13 amino acids. V lost 1 base, J lost 4 bases, and 5 bases lay in between. Germline values: CDR1 MDHEN, CDR2 SYDVKM. This CDR3 reads CASSLLGYNEQFF. CDR3 bases: TGTGCCAGCAGTTTATTGGGATACAATGAGCAGTTCTTC.

The rearrangement links TRBV7-2 to TRBJ2-3; the match to TRBD1 covers 10 bases. The CDR3 contains 16 residues. V gave up 1 base and J gave up 2 bases; unmatched junction bases: 3. Germline V gene data show CDR1 as SGHTA and CDR2 as FQGNSA. CDR3: CASSLGGTGDTDTQYF. The CDR3 DNA is TGTGCCAGCAGCTTAGGTGGGACAGGGGACACAGATACGCAGTATTTT.

The chain is built from TRBV27 and TRBJ1-2, with D unresolved. CDR1 is MNHEY, CDR2 SMNVEV, per germline (reference sequence). The CDR3 extends over 13 amino acids. The V end lost 5 bases, the J end lost 4 bases, and 11 bases lay between the germline ends. The CDR3 DNA sequence: TGTGCCAGCAGTAGGTTGGCGGGCTATGGCTACACCTTC. Protein: CASSRLAGYGYTF.

This clonotype was seen only once. The gene calls are TRBV6-1 and TRBJ2-2, with 7 bases fitting TRBD1. Germline CDR1 reads MNHNS; CDR2 reads SASEGT. CDR3 length equals 14 residues. V shed 6 bases, J shed 2 bases, and the junction held 3 bases outside the gene matches. CDR3 protein: CASRGQPNTGELFF. CDR3 nucleotide sequence: TGTGCCAGCAGGGGACAGCCTAACACCGGGGAGCTGTTTTTT.